This is a list of T cell receptor beta chains from one sample in a study of kidney transplant recipient with SARS-CoV-2 infection. TCRdb redid the calling of the reads with MiXCR, one entry per CDR3 protein. Of 250,000 or so distinct CDR3 sequences in the sample, under 35% are singletons; the top ten hold roughly 7.3%. The source was a blood sample, collected at baseline and around day 120 from a kidney transplant recipient. The receptors here all came from a young adult male patient who had COVID-19 and was a kidney transplant recipient. Some T cells may be the graft donor's. CDR3s include the opening cysteine and the closing phenylalanine or tryptophan. D genes are given only for firm matches. Rows may omit the clone size; those that give it use once, few, many or a size class.

CASSKGPPEKLFF | TGTGCCAGCAGCAAAGGCCCCCCCGAAAAACTGTTTTTT | - | many | TRBJ1-4 | TRBV5-4 | 13
CSASLPTGGYEQYF | TGCAGTGCTAGCCTCCCGACAGGGGGCTACGAGCAGTACTTC | TRBD1 | many | TRBJ2-7 | TRBV20-1 | 14
CASSEETSPLHF | TGTGCCAGCAGTGAGGAGACCTCACCCCTCCACTTT | - | many | TRBJ1-6 | TRBV2 | 12
CASSPLAQPSTEAFF | TGTGCCAGCTCACCATTAGCGCAGCCTTCGACTGAAGCTTTCTTT | - | many | TRBJ1-1 | TRBV18 | 15
CSVAPLAGVHNEQFF | TGCAGCGTCGCACCTCTAGCGGGAGTGCACAATGAGCAGTTCTTC | TRBD2 | many | TRBJ2-1 | TRBV29-1 | 15
CASSPTGDYSNQPQHF | TGTGCCAGCAGCCCGACAGGGGACTATAGCAATCAGCCCCAGCATTTT | TRBD1 | many | TRBJ1-5 | TRBV7-9 | 16
CSAPNPEEGDNSPLHF | TGCAGTGCGCCTAATCCCGAGGAGGGAGATAATTCACCCCTCCACTTT | - | - | TRBJ1-6 | TRBV20-1 | 16
CSVEDLGAGGGTDTQYF | TGCAGCGTTGAAGATTTGGGGGCGGGAGGGGGGACAGATACGCAGTATTTT | TRBD2 | few | TRBJ2-3 | TRBV29-1 | 17
CASSDGRSTDTQYF | TGTGCCAGCAGTGATGGTCGGAGCACAGATACGCAGTATTTT | - | few | TRBJ2-3 | TRBV27 | 14
CASSTLYSMRKTYGYTF | TGTGCCAGCAGTACGCTTTACTCTATGCGAAAGACCTATGGCTACACCTTC | - | many | TRBJ1-2 | TRBV6-5 | 17
CASSQQGLVEAFF | TGTGCCAGCAGTCAACAGGGGTTAGTTGAAGCTTTCTTT | TRBD1 | - | TRBJ1-1 | TRBV28 | 13
CASSEEVGRSGNTIYF | TGTGCCAGCAGTGAAGAAGTGGGAAGATCTGGAAACACCATATATTTT | - | many | TRBJ1-3 | TRBV6-1 | 16
CASSISGTGIGNQPQHF | TGTGCCAGTAGTATCTCAGGGACAGGGATAGGCAATCAGCCCCAGCATTTT | TRBD1 | many | TRBJ1-5 | TRBV19 | 17
CASSRGGSNQPQHF | TGTGCCAGCAGTAGAGGCGGCTCGAATCAGCCCCAGCATTTT | - | many | TRBJ1-5 | TRBV7-8 | 14
CASSPNLAGGGNEQFF | TGTGCCAGCAGCCCTAACCTAGCGGGGGGGGGGAATGAGCAGTTCTTC | TRBD2 | - | TRBJ2-1 | TRBV3-1 | 16
CASSDPAISGLTGELFF | TGTGCCAGCAGCGATCCAGCCATTTCAGGCTTGACCGGGGAGCTGTTTTTT | - | many | TRBJ2-2 | TRBV3-1 | 17
CAGSLGRNQPQHF | TGTGCCGGCAGCTTAGGTCGAAATCAGCCCCAGCATTTT | - | - | TRBJ1-5 | TRBV11-2 | 13
CASSYFSTAQETQYF | TGTGCCAGCAGTTACTTTTCGACAGCCCAAGAGACCCAGTACTTC | - | many | TRBJ2-5 | TRBV6-6 | 15
CATSGQGRTTDTQYF | TGCGCCACTTCGGGACAGGGGAGAACCACAGATACGCAGTATTTT | TRBD1 | - | TRBJ2-3 | TRBV10-1 | 15
CASNLGTGLYNEQFF | TGTGCCAGCAACCTCGGGACAGGACTCTACAATGAGCAGTTCTTC | TRBD1 | many | TRBJ2-1 | TRBV12-3/TRBV12-4 | 15
CASSRGVGAGGIDEQFF | TGTGCCAGCAGCCGGGGGGTAGGTGCGGGAGGAATCGATGAGCAGTTCTTC | TRBD2 | - | TRBJ2-1 | TRBV7-9 | 17
CASGVVSVRKTYGYTF | TGCGCCAGCGGCGTGGTATCGGTTCGAAAGACCTATGGCTACACCTTC | - | many | TRBJ1-2 | TRBV5-1 | 16
CASSPPSGGDTDTQYF | TGTGCCAGCAGTCCACCTAGCGGGGGGGACACAGATACGCAGTATTTT | TRBD2 | - | TRBJ2-3 | TRBV6-5 | 16
CASSFGGSGARDTQYF | TGTGCCAGCAGCTTTGGGGGGTCGGGGGCGAGAGATACGCAGTATTTT | - | - | TRBJ2-3 | TRBV7-2 | 16
CSARGHSGRAYNEQFF | TGCAGTGCTAGGGGGCATAGCGGGAGGGCCTACAATGAGCAGTTCTTC | TRBD2 | - | TRBJ2-1 | TRBV20-1 | 16
CASSIMTTSRKTYGYTF | TGTGCCAGCAGCATTATGACAACAAGCAGAAAGACCTATGGCTACACCTTC | - | many | TRBJ1-2 | TRBV11-2 | 17
CASSPRGGTGGETQYF | TGTGCCAGCAGTCCCCGGGGGGGAACCGGGGGGGAGACCCAGTACTTC | TRBD2 | many | TRBJ2-5 | TRBV27 | 16
CAREQEVVRKTYGYTF | TGTGCCAGAGAGCAAGAAGTGGTGAGAAAGACCTATGGCTACACCTTC | - | many | TRBJ1-2 | TRBV5-3 | 16
CASSPGPGTGPSYNGQFF | TGTGCCAGCTCACCCGGGCCGGGGACCGGGCCCTCCTACAATGGGCAGTTCTTC | - | - | TRBJ2-1 | TRBV18 | 18
CASSQEWDFFAYEQYF | TGCGCCAGCAGCCAAGAATGGGATTTTTTTGCCTACGAGCAGTACTTC | - | many | TRBJ2-7 | TRBV4-1 | 16
CASSPASYKEQFF | TGCGCCAGCAGCCCCGCGAGTTATAAGGAGCAGTTCTTC | - | many | TRBJ2-1 | TRBV4-1 | 13
CAGSNRCPISICTEAFF | TGTGCCGGCAGCAATCGGTGTCCCATTTCAATTTGCACTGAAGCTTTCTTT | - | - | TRBJ1-1 | TRBV3-1 | 17
CASVLVSVRKTYGYTF | TGCGCCAGCGTGCTAGTATCGGTTCGAAAGACCTATGGCTACACCTTC | - | many | TRBJ1-2 | TRBV5-1 | 16
CASSIMITSRKTYGYTF | TGTGCCAGCAGCATTATGATAACAAGCAGAAAGACCTATGGCTACACCTTC | - | many | TRBJ1-2 | TRBV11-2 | 17
CASSESNQPQHF | TGTGCCAGCAGTGAATCCAATCAGCCCCAGCATTTT | - | many | TRBJ1-5 | TRBV6-1 | 12
CASSAGLPGYTF | TGTGCCAGCAGCGCAGGACTCCCGGGCTACACCTTC | - | many | TRBJ1-2 | TRBV5-6 | 12
CASSLVSGVETQYF | TGTGCCAGCAGCTTAGTCTCGGGGGTGGAGACCCAGTACTTC | - | few | TRBJ2-5 | TRBV7-2 | 14
CAWQGPAGGNTIYF | TGTGCCTGGCAGGGCCCCGCGGGTGGAAACACCATATATTTT | - | many | TRBJ1-3 | TRBV30 | 14
CASSQDSTEYRHF | TGCGCCAGCAGCCAAGACTCGACAGAGTATCGGCATTTT | - | many | TRBJ1-5 | TRBV4-1 | 13
CASSLGQVNGNTEAFF | TGTGCCAGCAGCTTAGGGCAGGTGAATGGAAACACTGAAGCTTTCTTT | - | many | TRBJ1-1 | TRBV7-9 | 16
CASSRVIGRRKTYGYTF | TGCGCCAGCAGCCGTGTGATAGGACGTCGAAAGACCTATGGCTACACCTTC | - | many | TRBJ1-2 | TRBV4-3 | 17
CASSVQGGTYNEQFF | TGCGCCAGCAGTGTTCAGGGAGGCACCTACAATGAGCAGTTCTTC | - | few | TRBJ2-1 | TRBV5-1 | 15
CASSLIGSGTGYLSGDTGELFF | TGTGCCAGCAGCTTAATCGGGTCGGGTACAGGCTACCTATCCGGGGACACCGGGGAGCTGTTTTTT | - | - | TRBJ2-2 | TRBV7-3 | 22
CASMKASVETQYF | TGTGCCAGCATGAAGGCTAGCGTTGAGACCCAGTACTTC | - | many | TRBJ2-5 | TRBV7-9 | 13
CSARESDGGQPQHF | TGCAGTGCTAGAGAATCGGACGGCGGGCAGCCCCAGCATTTT | - | many | TRBJ1-5 | TRBV20-1 | 14
CASSSGTGPWDVTEAFF | TGTGCCAGCAGCTCCGGGACAGGACCCTGGGATGTCACTGAAGCTTTCTTT | TRBD1 | - | TRBJ1-1 | TRBV6-5 | 17
CASSLTSGGESEQFF | TGTGCCAGCAGTCTGACTAGCGGGGGGGAGAGTGAGCAGTTCTTC | TRBD2 | few | TRBJ2-1 | TRBV6-2/TRBV6-3 | 15
CASSFQGNTGELFF | TGTGCCAGCAGTTTTCAGGGGAACACCGGGGAGCTGTTTTTT | - | many | TRBJ2-2 | TRBV6-6 | 14
CASSDLWRQATTYNEQFF | TGTGCCAGCAGTGATTTGTGGAGACAGGCAACTACCTACAATGAGCAGTTCTTC | - | - | TRBJ2-1 | TRBV6-1 | 18
CASSKEQGTEKLFF | TGTGCCAGCAGCAAAGAACAGGGGACTGAAAAACTGTTTTTT | - | many | TRBJ1-4 | TRBV21-1 | 14
CASSSSAVAEQYF | TGTGCCAGCAGCTCAAGCGCTGTGGCCGAGCAGTACTTC | - | many | TRBJ2-7 | TRBV5-4 | 13